This TCR beta chain was sequenced during a study of cytomegalovirus exposure and HLA in healthy donors. Study-level results: In an earlier analysis, most TCR beta V segments were productive about 87% or about 30% of the time.

With respect to this clone: The antigen is undetermined.

The PCR had 60 Vbeta and 13 Jbeta primers. Only in-frame clones appear in the TCRdb table, and some are missing; sequencing was by immunoSEQ multiplex PCR. The repertoire has fewer than 90,000 clones, about 71% of them found once; the top ten carry around 10%. All the people who gave samples were healthy bone marrow donors. Donors were nominally healthy when sampled, though unrecorded immune exposures were likely. This clonotype originated in a woman aged 45-60 years in good health and CMV-seropositive. The sample consisted of PBMCs.

CDR3 loop: CASSRWTGNTGELFF. The CDR3 DNA sequence: TGTGCCAGCAGCAGATGGACAGGGAACACCGGGGAGCTGTTTTTT. The chain has TRBV28 and TRBJ2-2, with 7 bases aligning to TRBD1. After removal of 6 bases from V and 1 base from J, the junction contained 5 bases not matched to a gene. There are 15 residues in the CDR3. CDR1 and CDR2 from the germline V gene are MDHEN and SYDVKM.